This T cell receptor beta chain was sequenced during a study of blood T cell repertoires in COVID-19. Study context: Samples taken during acute and convalescent COVID-19 were collected in the United States, Italy and Spain. In each case, the material was cDNA or gDNA derived from T cells, B-cell-depleted T cells, or PBMCs.

This CDR3 spans 16 amino acids. Trimming removed 0 bases at V and 5 bases at J, with 15 bases between. Germline values: CDR1 SGHNT, CDR2 YYREEE (reference sequence). Source study methods: Estimated nucleated cell counts came from reference gene primer amplification. Profiling relied on immunoSEQ multiplex PCR, and the TCRdb table lists in-frame clones only, not all of them. The V and J calls and the clone size are those of that table, but D and trimming were determined from the DNA. The table includes approximately 100,000 clones, approximately 88% detected once. Sequencing was done on a sample of peripheral blood. The chain joins TRBV5-4 to TRBJ2-1; D is possibly TRBD1 (6 bases). This sequence originates from a woman in her sixties or seventies with acute or convalescent COVID-19. CDR3 amino acids: CASSLEVTDSNNEQFF. In DNA form, the CDR3 reads TGTGCCAGCAGCTTGGAAGTCACGGACAGTAACAATGAGCAGTTCTTC.